What follows is one TCR beta chain and its context. Its antigen is unknown. Base-call qualities are not available, and no considerably larger clone is one nucleotide away. This record belongs to a study (dated by TCRdb to the mid-2010s). Background on the whole study: The study examined whether tumor-infiltrating Tregs in breast cancer are drawn from blood Tregs or arise in situ by conversion from other CD4+ T cell subsets.

Trimming at the junction amounts to 3 bases on V and 0 bases on J, and the germline ends lie 20 bases apart. From a lookup of the germline V gene, CDR1 and CDR2 are SGDLS and YYNGEE. Counted from cysteine to phenylalanine, this CDR3 has 18 amino acids. Left in the record is the CDR3 DNA by itself, 54 bases read in frame from the first base. The Miltenyi Naive CD4+ T Cell Isolation kit was used to purify naive CD4+ T cells, and CD25 microbeads were used to remove Tregs. Tregs, naive and memory CD4+ T cells from tumor, blood and ipsilateral draining lymph nodes of five or six breast cancer patients underwent full-length TCR alpha and beta sequencing. Mononuclear cells from lymph nodes or around 48 ml of peripheral blood were isolated by Ficoll density gradient centrifugation. FACS confirmed that the sorted cell populations were more than 90% pure. The paper's findings and limits, for the study overall: Rather than covering whole repertoires, validation in the larger cohort was restricted to a single TCR beta V-J rearrangement. In terms of TCR gene usage, tumor memory CD4+ T cells clustered together with blood and lymph node memory CD4+ cells, as well as with lymph node naive CD4+ cells. Tumor-infiltrating Treg TCR alpha and beta sequences overlapped most with tumor naive CD4+ T cells, then with blood naive CD4+ T cells.

Full-length TCR variable regions were amplified by 5' RACE PCR with constant-region reverse primers, and semi-nested PCR with Nested Universal Primer A was subsequently performed. Using the ReliaPrep RNA Cell Miniprep System, total RNA was extracted, and the SMARTer RACE 5'/3' Kit was then used to reverse transcribe the RNA into 5'RACE-ready cDNA. An Illumina MiSeq was used to sequence the full-length TCR alpha and beta libraries, which had been barcoded with multiplex adaptors. The study's own analysis went as follows. Sequencing data were pooled across the five patients for each of nine subset-tissue groups and compared by unsupervised clustering of TCR gene usage. Repertoire similarity was calculated with the Morisita-Horn index, weighting shared sequences by their contribution to each repertoire. TCRdb took the public reads, trimmed them with fastp at Q25, ran MiXCR for clone calling and kept in-frame beta chains. A single entry per CDR3 protein holds the most common genes and DNA from its merged rows. These V and J calls derive from TCRdb rather than the authors' analysis. This sample has about 55,000 distinct CDR3 sequences in its table, and 15% to 20% of those were observed once. Over 2% of the sample goes to the ten largest clones.

The clonotype was recovered from a female donor with breast cancer. The sequence links TRBV9 to TRBJ2-3, and TRBD2 may be the D gene, going by 6 matching bases. The material sequenced was naive CD4+ T cells sorted from blood. This specimen's cell subset or site label, per the study, means: naive CD4+ T cells, CD4+CD45RA+CD25-. The DNA sequence is given as TGTGCCAGCAGCGCCCTGTATCGGCGGGGAACTAGCACAGATACGCAGTATTTT. Its protein reads: CASSALYRRGTSTDTQYF. With the rest looked up from the reference TRBV9 and TRBJ2-3 genes rather than sequenced, the full variable domain is DSGVTQTPKHLITATGQRVTLRCSPRSGDLSVYWYQQSLDQGLQFLIQYYNGEERAKGNILERFSAQQFPDLHSELNLSSLELGDSALYFCASSALYRRGTSTDTQYFGPGTRLTVL.